The 14 T cell receptor beta chains reported below all come from one sample, sequenced in a study of regulatory T cells in long-lasting Graves disease. iRepertoire HTBI primers and Arm-PCR of CDR3 regions built TCR beta libraries. TCRdb itself ran the multiplex PCR reads through MiXCR, one entry per CDR3 protein. The sample contains 300,000 to 350,000 distinct CDR3 sequences, about 19% of which appear only once. Time point described: persistent/refractory GD, antithyroid drugs over 5 years with positive TRAb. From PBMCs, RNA was extracted and then used to make the TCR library. The sequencing used peripheral blood mononuclear cells (PBMCs), collected when the disease was refractory, from a patient treated with antithyroid drugs. The source is a female donor with Graves disease.

This clonotype was seen repeatedly, ten times or more. This chain uses TRBV11-2 with TRBJ2-7; D is possibly TRBD2 (5 bases). With 3 bases removed from V and 1 base from J, the gap between germline ends came to 10 bases. The CDR3 spans 14 residues. Germline assignment: CDR1 SGHAT and CDR2 FQNNGV. CDR3 in amino acids: CASSFGGRSYEQYF. CDR3 nucleotide sequence: TGTGCCAGCAGCTTTGGAGGCAGGTCCTACGAGCAGTACTTC.

The chain is built from TRBV24-1 and TRBJ2-7, with 7 positions matching TRBD2. Germline CDR1 and CDR2: KGHDR and SFDVKD. The trim removed 2 bases at V and 5 bases at J, leaving 8 bases unmatched. This CDR3 contains 15 residues. This CDR3 is CATSDSPAGSDEQYF. CDR3 bases: TGTGCCACCAGTGATTCCCCAGCGGGATCTGACGAGCAGTACTTC.

This clonotype was detected ten times or more. The chain uses TRBV27 and TRBJ2-7, with D unclear. V lost 3 bases and J lost 0, with 9 bases in between. Per germline, CDR1 MNHEY and CDR2 SMNVEV (reference sequence). The CDR3 runs 14 residues. The DNA for the CDR3 is TGTGCCAGCAGTTTTACCGCCAACTCCTACGAGCAGTACTTC. Translation: CASSFTANSYEQYF.

The chain links TRBV20-1 to TRBJ2-7; possibly TRBD1 for D (5 bases). CDR3 length: 12 amino acids. The V and J ends lost 6 bases and 0 bases respectively, with 9 bases between them. Germline V gene data show CDR1 as DFQATT and CDR2 as SNEGSKA (reference sequence). DNA of the CDR3: TGCAGTGCCCGACAGAGCTCCTACGAGCAGTACTTC. Translation gives CSARQSSYEQYF.

This clonotype was detected a few times. The chain joins TRBV6-4 to TRBJ1-1; D remains unclear. This CDR3 is 14 amino acids long. Germline V CDR1 and CDR2: MRHNA, SNTAGT. The V and J ends lost 5 bases and 5 bases respectively, with 15 bases between them. The CDR3 DNA sequence: TGTGCCAGCAGTTACAAGGTCCGAGAGACTGAAGCTTTCTTT. This codes for CASSYKVRETEAFF.

V gene TRBV15 combines with J gene TRBJ2-6; tentatively, D is TRBD1 (5 bases). Germline V CDR1 and CDR2: LNHNV, YYDKDF (reference sequence). The CDR3 length is 17 residues. The germline V and J ends were trimmed by 6 bases and 2 bases, with 17 bases remaining between them. CDR3 nucleotides: TGTGCCACCAGTGATCTATCCCCAGGGCCTGGGGCCAACGTCCTGACTTTC. It specifies CATSDLSPGPGANVLTF.

The chain links TRBV7-2 to TRBJ1-1, with D uncertain. With 1 base removed from V and 4 bases from J, the gap between germline ends came to 10 bases. Germline-derived CDR1 and CDR2 are SGHTA and FQGNSA. CDR3 length: 14 residues. The CDR3: CASSLVRHSTEAFF. CDR3 in DNA: TGTGCCAGCAGCTTAGTTCGACATTCCACTGAAGCTTTCTTT.

The chain carries TRBV10-3 and TRBJ1-2; possibly TRBD1 for D (6 bases). The CDR3 sequence is 17 residues long. V shed 6 bases and J shed 6 bases, with 26 bases lying between them. In germline, CDR1 is ENHRY, CDR2 SYGVKD. This chain's CDR3 is CAISPPWGATFFDGYTF. The CDR3 nucleotides read TGTGCCATCAGCCCACCCTGGGGGGCAACGTTTTTTGATGGCTACACCTTC.

The chain links TRBV5-1 to TRBJ2-7; 7 bases match TRBD2. Germline V CDR1 and CDR2: SGHRS, YFSETQ. CDR3 length: 14 residues. The V segment lost 4 bases and the J segment 2 bases; nucleotides outside the gene matches: 6. The CDR3 nucleotides read TGCGCCAGCAGCCAGCGGGACGGAACCTACGAGCAGTACTTC. This translates into CASSQRDGTYEQYF.

This clonotype was detected only a few times. The V gene is TRBV19, the J gene TRBJ1-1; D possibly corresponds to TRBD1 (6 bases). In germline, CDR1 is LNHDA, CDR2 SQIVND (reference sequence). V gave up 6 bases and J gave up 11 bases, with 16 bases separating them. CDR3 length equals 12 residues. The CDR3 DNA reads as TGTGCCAGTAGACGCCAAGGGGGGGGGGCTTTCTTT. Protein product: CASRRQGGGAFF.

This chain links TRBV6-5 with TRBJ2-7; TRBD1 matches 7 bases. J gave up 3 bases and V 0 bases, and 2 bases lay outside the gene matches. This CDR3 comprises 14 residues. Germline CDR1 MNHEY, CDR2 SVGAGI. DNA for the CDR3: TGTGCCAGCAGTTACTCGAGACAGGGCTACGAGCAGTACTTC. Translating it yields CASSYSRQGYEQYF.

This chain links TRBV6-4 with TRBJ2-5; D not certain. Germline assignment: CDR1 MRHNA and CDR2 SNTAGT. V was cut by 1 base and J by 1 base, with 10 bases left in between. The CDR3 runs 15 residues. Here the CDR3 DNA reads TGTGCCAGCAGTGACTTTTGGCGACCCCAAGAGACCCAGTACTTC. Its translation: CASSDFWRPQETQYF.

Concerning this clonotype itself: A much larger clone lies one base from this, so it may be a read error. Since no conserved phenylalanine or tryptophan closes the CDR3, a read error is the likely cause. The chain is built from TRBV28 and TRBJ2-5; 9 nucleotides align to TRBD1. Germline V gene sequence: CDR1 MDHEN, CDR2 SYDVKM. This CDR3 comprises 13 residues. The V gene end was trimmed by 6 bases and the J gene end by 5 bases; junction bases not matched to a gene: 4. For the CDR3, the DNA is TGTGCCAGCAGGGACAGGGGTATGGAGACCCAGTACCTC. Protein product: CASRDRGMETQYL.

The chain combines TRBV19 with TRBJ1-6, with 8 bases that match TRBD1. Per germline, CDR1 LNHDA and CDR2 SQIVND (reference sequence). V dropped 5 bases and J dropped 7; count of bases not matched to a gene: 7. This CDR3 comprises 15 residues. CDR3: CASSWGQGANSPLHF. The CDR3 nucleotides read TGTGCCAGTAGTTGGGGGCAGGGGGCCAATTCACCCCTCCACTTT.